The rows below give T cell receptor beta chains drawn from one sample of a study of blood T cell repertoires in COVID-19. The assay was immunoSEQ multiplex PCR, and TCRdb's table has in-frame clones only and misses some. The sample lists 250,000 to 400,000 clones; under 90% were seen once. Input material: peripheral blood. The receptor set was obtained from a woman aged 25-40 years with COVID-19, enrolled during active disease. CDR3s include the opening cysteine and the closing phenylalanine or tryptophan. A D gene is named only where the DNA matches it firmly. Rows give clone size only sometimes, using once, few, many, or a class for an expanded clone.

cdr3_length	d_call	clone_size	v_call	j_call	cdr3_nt	cdr3_aa
12	NA	NA	TRBV19	TRBJ2-1	TGTGCCAGTAGTATGAGGGAGGATTTTCCGTTCTTC	CASSMREDFPFF
16	TRBD2	NA	TRBV29-1	TRBJ2-1	TGCAGCGTTCACCCACCGGGACTAGGATTAAGCAATGAGCAGTTCTTC	CSVHPPGLGLSNEQFF
15	TRBD2	NA	TRBV27	TRBJ2-7	TGTGCCAGCAGTCTGACTAGCGGGAGATCCTACGAGCAGTACTTC	CASSLTSGRSYEQYF
16	NA	NA	TRBV30	TRBJ1-3	TGTGCCTGGAACCCTGACAGTCTCCCGACTGGAAACACCATATATTTT	CAWNPDSLPTGNTIYF
15	TRBD1	NA	TRBV5-1	TRBJ1-1	TGCGCCAGCAGCTTGGTATGGGACAGGAACACTGAAGCTTTCTTT	CASSLVWDRNTEAFF
20	NA	NA	TRBV1	TRBJ2-3	TGCACCAGCAGCCCCTACAAGGTAACAGGGGGCGGCCCCAGCACAGATACGCAGTATTTT	CTSSPYKVTGGGPSTDTQYF
16	TRBD1	NA	TRBV19	TRBJ2-1	TGTGCCAGTGGGACAGGGGGAGTACTAGCATCCAATGAGCAGTTCTTC	CASGTGGVLASNEQFF
16	TRBD1	NA	TRBV5-1	TRBJ1-1	TGCGCCAGCAGCTTGGCATTGGACAGGGTGGACACTGAAGCTTTCTTT	CASSLALDRVDTEAFF
17	NA	NA	TRBV23-1	TRBJ1-5	TGCGCCAGTACTTACAGGGACCAAAACAATAGCAATCAGCCCCAGCATTTT	CASTYRDQNNSNQPQHF
16	NA	NA	TRBV5-8	TRBJ1-2	TGTGCCAGCAGCGGCGTTGACAGACCGGAGGGCTATGGCTACACCTTC	CASSGVDRPEGYGYTF
15	NA	NA	TRBV6-5	TRBJ1-2	TGTGCCAGCAGTTACCGCTACAGGGAGGGGAACGGCTACACCTTC	CASSYRYREGNGYTF
14	NA	NA	TRBV30	TRBJ1-4	TGTGCCTGGAGTGTTACAGTCGCTAATGAAAAACTGTTTTTT	CAWSVTVANEKLFF
14	NA	once	TRBV5-1	TRBJ1-5	TGCGCCAGCAGGGCAGGGGTGGGAAATCAGCCCCAGCATTTT	CASRAGVGNQPQHF
14	TRBD2	once	TRBV5-1	TRBJ2-1	TGCGCCAGCAGCTCAAGCGGGGGCCACAATGAGCAGTTCTTC	CASSSSGGHNEQFF
14	NA	few	TRBV7-6	TRBJ2-7	TGTGCCAGCAGCCCCCAGGTGAGCTCCTACGAGCAGTACTTC	CASSPQVSSYEQYF
14	TRBD1	NA	TRBV7-9	TRBJ2-5	TGTGCCAGCAACCGGGACAGGGCACAAGAGACCCAGTACTTC	CASNRDRAQETQYF
14	NA	once	TRBV7-6	TRBJ1-4	TGTGCCAGCAGCTTACTGGGGGCTGTTGAAAAACTGTTTTTT	CASSLLGAVEKLFF
16	NA	NA	TRBV19	TRBJ1-2	TGTGCCAGTAGTATAGGGGTGACAGCAACCCCCTATGGCTACACCTTC	CASSIGVTATPYGYTF
16	NA	NA	TRBV4-2	TRBJ2-2	TGTGCCAGCAGCGAGACGAGACCAACCGGGGCCGGGGAGCTGTTTTTT	CASSETRPTGAGELFF
15	NA	NA	TRBV2	TRBJ2-2	TGTGCCAGCGTAGGCGGGAACACGAACACCGGGGAGCTGTTTTTT	CASVGGNTNTGELFF
16	TRBD2	NA	TRBV7-6	TRBJ2-2	TGTGCCAGCAGCCCGAGCGGGAGGGTGTACACCGGGGAGCTGTTTTTT	CASSPSGRVYTGELFF
12	TRBD2	NA	TRBV9	TRBJ2-3	TGTGCCAGCAGCGCGGGAGGGCCAACGCAGTATTTT	CASSAGGPTQYF
19	NA	NA	TRBV15	TRBJ2-3	TGTGCCACCAGCAGAGATTCCCCCGGGATGGGGTTTGGAGGAGATACGCAGTATTTT	CATSRDSPGMGFGGDTQYF
15	TRBD1	NA	TRBV9	TRBJ2-4	TGTGCCAGCAGCGTAGGAGCAGGGGGCGGAAACATTCAGTACTTC	CASSVGAGGGNIQYF
14	NA	NA	TRBV24-1	TRBJ2-3	TGTGCCACCAGTGATACCGGGACTCTTAATACGCAGTATTTT	CATSDTGTLNTQYF
14	NA	NA	TRBV6-1	TRBJ1-2	TGTGCCAGCAGTGAAGAAGTAACAGTCTATGGCTACACCTTC	CASSEEVTVYGYTF
14	TRBD1	NA	TRBV6-5	TRBJ2-7	TGTGCCAGCAGATCCGGGACAGGGTCTTACGAGCAGTACTTC	CASRSGTGSYEQYF
14	NA	NA	TRBV7-7	TRBJ2-5	TGTGCCAGCAGCTTAAGGCAGGACCAAGAGACCCAGTACTTC	CASSLRQDQETQYF
13	NA	NA	TRBV4-2	TRBJ2-1	TGTGCCAGCAGCCACGACAGGTACAATGAGCAGTTCTTC	CASSHDRYNEQFF
14	NA	NA	TRBV6-1	TRBJ1-1	TGTGCCAGCAGTGAAGATGGATTTCGGGCTGAAGCTTTCTTT	CASSEDGFRAEAFF
13	TRBD1	once	TRBV27	TRBJ1-5	TGTGCCAGCACCGGGACAGGGTCGATTCTCCAGCATTTT	CASTGTGSILQHF
15	NA	NA	TRBV7-9	TRBJ1-2	TGTGCCAGCAGCTTAGGCAGGGGTCCCTCCTATGGCTACACCTTC	CASSLGRGPSYGYTF
16	NA	once	TRBV28	TRBJ1-2	TGTGCCAGCAGTTGGGAGGGGCAGGGAACTAACTATGGCTACACCTTC	CASSWEGQGTNYGYTF
13	TRBD1	NA	TRBV28	TRBJ1-2	TGTGCCAGCAACAGGGGGGATGGAGATGGCTACACCTTC	CASNRGDGDGYTF
14	TRBD2	NA	TRBV2	TRBJ2-5	TGTGCCAGCAGTGTCCTAGCGGGACAAGAGACCCAGTACTTC	CASSVLAGQETQYF
15	TRBD2	NA	TRBV12-5	TRBJ2-1	TGTGCTAGTGGTTGGACTAGCGGGAGTAGAAATGAGCAGTTCTTC	CASGWTSGSRNEQFF
16	TRBD1	NA	TRBV28	TRBJ1-2	TGTGCCAGCAGTAACCAAGGACAGGGTCCCAACTATGGCTACACCTTC	CASSNQGQGPNYGYTF
18	NA	NA	TRBV19	TRBJ1-2	TGTGCCAGTAGTCTCAATCGGGAGAGACGGGGAGCTAACTATGGCTACACCTTC	CASSLNRERRGANYGYTF
15	NA	NA	TRBV4-2	TRBJ2-7	TGTGCCAGCAGCCAAGTTTTCAACACCGACTACGAGCAGTACTTC	CASSQVFNTDYEQYF
13	NA	NA	TRBV5-5	TRBJ1-1	TGTGCCAGCAGCGTTGACAGCCACACTGAAGCTTTCTTT	CASSVDSHTEAFF
15	NA	many	TRBV3-1/TRBV3-2	TRBJ2-7	TGTGCCAGCAGCCAAGAGGGCAGGGCCTATGACGAGCAGTACTTC	CASSQEGRAYDEQYF